The next 30 T cell receptor beta chains were all read from a single sample in a study of blood T cell repertoires in COVID-19. Libraries were prepared by immunoSEQ multiplex PCR; TCRdb keeps only in-frame clonotypes and omits some of them. The data contain about 150,000 clones, roughly 85% of them singletons. Sequenced: peripheral blood. These receptors were collected from a woman of 80 years or more with acute or convalescent COVID-19.

The chain has TRBV9 and TRBJ2-1; D might be TRBD1 (5 bases). Germline V gene sequence: CDR1 SGDLS, CDR2 YYNGEE. Trimming removed 0 bases at V and 2 bases at J, with 9 bases between. There are 15 residues in the CDR3. CDR3 in DNA: TGTGCCAGCAGCGTAGCTTCAGGGACCTACAATGAGCAGTTCTTC. This encodes CASSVASGTYNEQFF.

The chain combines TRBV11-2 with TRBJ2-1; the match to TRBD1 covers 7 bases. Germline CDR1 SGHAT, CDR2 FQNNGV. The V segment lost 1 base and the J segment 6 bases; nucleotides outside the gene matches: 0. The CDR3 covers 13 residues. In nucleotides, the CDR3 is TGTGCCAGCAGCTTAGCAGGGGGCAATGAGCAGTTCTTC. Translated, it gives CASSLAGGNEQFF.

The rearrangement uses TRBV7-8 and TRBJ2-5, with TRBD2 matching over 10 bases. CDR3 length: 15 residues. Germline loops: CDR1 SGHVS, CDR2 FQNEAQ. After removal of 10 bases from V and 3 bases from J, the junction contained 11 bases not matched to a gene. CDR3 region: CATLRGLARKETQYF. The CDR3 nucleotides read TGTGCCACCCTGAGGGGACTAGCGAGAAAAGAGACCCAGTACTTC.

This chain uses TRBV19 with TRBJ2-2; D is perhaps TRBD1 (6 bases). The CDR3 loop spans 14 amino acids. Germline V gene sequence: CDR1 LNHDA, CDR2 SQIVND (reference sequence). V lost 4 bases and J lost 7, with 13 bases in between. CDR3 coding DNA: TGTGCCAGTAGTACGACAGGTGGCTACGGGGAGCTGTTTTTT. It codes for CASSTTGGYGELFF.

This chain links TRBV11-2 with TRBJ2-7, with D possibly TRBD1 on 6 matching bases. This CDR3 spans 14 amino acids. Germline values: CDR1 SGHAT, CDR2 FQNNGV. V lost 1 base and J 2 bases, leaving 9 bases between the germline ends. The CDR3 protein is CASSLAGQAYEQYF. The CDR3 region has the DNA TGTGCCAGCAGCTTAGCGGGACAAGCCTACGAGCAGTACTTC.

This clone was picked up one time. This chain links TRBV6-4 with TRBJ1-2; no firm D call. The CDR3 consists of 10 residues. CDR1 is MRHNA, CDR2 SNTAGT, per germline. V lost 8 bases and J 7 bases, leaving 8 bases between the germline ends. The CDR3 sequence: CASLSVGYTF. The CDR3, as DNA: TGTGCCAGCCTGTCGGTTGGCTACACCTTC.

This sequence joins TRBV19 and TRBJ1-5; D is possibly TRBD1 (5 bases). Per the germline V gene, CDR1 is LNHDA and CDR2 is SQIVND (reference sequence). CDR3 length: 16 residues. The V end was cut by 2 bases, the J end by 4 bases, with 15 bases between. The CDR3 loop is CASSISRGAGNQPQHF. In DNA, the CDR3 is TGTGCCAGTAGTATAAGTCGCGGGGCAGGGAATCAGCCCCAGCATTTT.

This clone has just one count. V and J are TRBV4-1 and TRBJ2-6, with D possibly being TRBD1 (7 bases). Per germline, CDR1 MGHRA and CDR2 YSYEKL. V gave up 2 bases and J gave up 2 bases, with 13 bases separating them. This CDR3 is 17 amino acids long. The CDR3: CASSQWAGGTGANVLTF. The CDR3 DNA sequence: TGCGCCAGCAGCCAATGGGCAGGGGGGACTGGGGCCAACGTCCTGACTTTC.

This chain joins TRBV28 and TRBJ1-3; D might be TRBD1 (5 bases). Germline V gives CDR1 MDHEN, CDR2 SYDVKM. The CDR3 is 15 residues long. V was pared by 4 bases and J by 7 bases, with 17 bases between. The CDR3: CASSYSGAGPNTIYF. CDR3 nucleotides: TGTGCCAGCAGTTATTCTGGGGCAGGGCCGAACACCATATATTTT.

The chain employs TRBV5-6 and TRBJ2-5; 10 nucleotides line up with TRBD2. Trimming at V came to 2 bases and at J to 5 bases, leaving 6 bases not matched to a gene. The CDR3 spans 15 residues. Germline loops: CDR1 SGHDT, CDR2 YYEEEE. As DNA, the CDR3 is TGTGCCAGCAGCTTAGCGGGAGGGCCAATGGAGACCCAGTACTTC. It translates to CASSLAGGPMETQYF.

V gene TRBV5-1 combines with J gene TRBJ2-1, with 7 bases aligning to TRBD2. The V segment lost 0 bases and the J segment 0 bases; nucleotides outside the gene matches: 9. CDR1 is SGHRS and CDR2 is YFSETQ in the germline V gene. The CDR3 loop spans 18 amino acids. The DNA for the CDR3 is TGCGCCAGCAGCTTGGCGGGAGGAGTTTATACCTCCTACAATGAGCAGTTCTTC. It is translated as CASSLAGGVYTSYNEQFF. The full variable domain, rest sourced from reference TRBV5-1 and TRBJ2-1, is KAGVTQTPRYLIKTRGQQVTLSCSPISGHRSVSWYQQTPGQGLQFLFEYFSETQRNKGNFPGRFSGRQFSNSRSEMNVSTLELGDSALYLCASSLAGGVYTSYNEQFFGPGTRLTVL.

This clone was seen a single time. The V and J genes are TRBV28 and TRBJ1-2, with D possibly matching TRBD1 (5 bases). The ends were cut back, 6 bases at V and 4 bases at J, with 15 bases in the middle. The CDR3 sequence is 14 residues long. CDR1 is MDHEN, CDR2 SYDVKM, per germline. Here the CDR3 reads CASSAGGDGYGYTF. The CDR3 coding sequence is TGTGCCAGCAGCGCCGGGGGTGATGGCTATGGCTACACCTTC.

V and J are TRBV5-1 and TRBJ2-1; 9 bases map to TRBD1. Losses at the gene ends were 7 bases for V and 8 bases for J; bases not matched to a gene: 4. The germline V gene has CDR1 SGHRS and CDR2 YFSETQ. The CDR3 covers 12 residues. The CDR3 is CASGQGWYEQFF. The CDR3 DNA reads TGCGCCAGCGGACAGGGGTGGTATGAGCAGTTCTTC.

In this sample, this clone turned up a few times. V gene TRBV9 combines with J gene TRBJ1-2; unclear D gene. CDR3 length equals 15 residues. The V gene lost 7 bases and the J gene lost 4 bases, with 20 bases spanning the gap. Germline V CDR1 and CDR2: SGDLS, YYNGEE. CDR3 residues: CASSREARPPYGYTF. The CDR3 DNA follows: TGTGCCAGCTCCCGGGAGGCGAGACCACCCTATGGCTACACCTTC.

This sequence joins TRBV7-2 and TRBJ1-2; D may be TRBD1 (6 bases). The V gene lost 6 bases and the J gene lost 6 bases, with 20 bases spanning the gap. Germline lookup yields CDR1 SGHTA and CDR2 FQGNSA. The CDR3 is 15 amino acids. The CDR3 coding sequence is TGTGCCAGCAGACCTCACGTACAGGGATCCGATGGCTACACCTTC. Its protein is CASRPHVQGSDGYTF.

The chain combines TRBV5-1 with TRBJ2-7, with TRBD1 as a possible D gene (6 bases). This CDR3 spans 15 amino acids. The V end lost 4 bases, the J end lost 2 bases, and 16 bases lay between the germline ends. Looked up from germline, CDR1 is SGHRS and CDR2 is YFSETQ. CDR3 DNA: TGCGCCAGCAGCGGGAGAGCGGACAGTACCTACGAGCAGTACTTC. Translating gives CASSGRADSTYEQYF.

This chain links TRBV6-2 or TRBV6-3 with TRBJ1-4; unclear D gene. The germline V and J ends were trimmed by 6 bases and 8 bases, with 19 bases remaining between them. Germline values: CDR1 MNHEY, CDR2 SVGEGT. The CDR3 is 15 residues long. CDR3 sequence reads: CASSALRLQEEKLFF. The CDR3 DNA reads TGTGCCAGCAGCGCCCTAAGGCTGCAGGAAGAAAAACTGTTTTTT.

The count of this clone is one. This chain links TRBV7-2 with TRBJ2-5; TRBD2 is a possible D gene (5 bases). Germline loops: CDR1 SGHTA, CDR2 FQGNSA. The CDR3 sequence is 13 residues long. V was pared by 4 bases and J by 5 bases, with 11 bases between. The CDR3 region has the DNA TGTGCCAGCAGCTCCACCCGGAGGGAGACCCAGTACTTC. Translating gives CASSSTRRETQYF. Drawing the rest from reference TRBV7-2 and TRBJ2-5, the complete variable domain is GAGVSQSPSNKVTEKGKDVELRCDPISGHTALYWYRQSLGQGLEFLIYFQGNSAPDKSGLPSDRFSAERTGGSVSTLTIQRTQQEDSAVYLCASSSTRRETQYFGPGTRLLVL.

The CDR3 DNA follows: TGCGCCAGCAGTCAGCCGGGACTTTTCGAGCAGTACTTC. Translation gives CASSQPGLFEQYF. The chain carries TRBV23-1 and TRBJ2-7; tentative D call: TRBD2 (6 bases). TRBV23-1 is flagged as an ORF with uncertain function. The CDR3 length is 13 residues. V was clipped by 3 bases and J by 6 bases, with 12 bases between them.

This clone has only one observation. The chain is built from TRBV6-5 and TRBJ1-2; 7 bases match TRBD1. V lost 0 bases to trimming and J lost 4 bases; unmatched junction nucleotides: 5. CDR1 MNHEY and CDR2 SVGAGI come from the germline V gene. There are 15 residues in the CDR3. The DNA of the CDR3 is TGTGCCAGCAGTTACTCACAGGGGTTTAGCTATGGCTACACCTTC. As protein: CASSYSQGFSYGYTF.

This chain connects TRBV9 to TRBJ2-5; the match to TRBD1 covers 7 bases. Germline-derived CDR1 and CDR2 are SGDLS and YYNGEE. The trim removed 4 bases at V and 4 bases at J, leaving 7 bases unmatched. The CDR3 is 14 amino acids. The chain's CDR3 is CASSLRQGRETQYF. In nucleotides, the CDR3 is TGTGCCAGCAGCTTAAGACAGGGAAGAGAGACCCAGTACTTC.

The count of this clone is one. The rearrangement links TRBV7-2 to TRBJ1-2; 8 bases map to TRBD1. The CDR3 extends over 15 amino acids. Looked up from germline, CDR1 is SGHTA and CDR2 is FQGNSA. Germline trimming cut 0 bases from V and 4 bases from J; bases unmatched to any gene: 4. CDR3 bases: TGTGCCAGCAGCTTAGCCAGGGGGCTTATCTATGGCTACACCTTC. Amino acid sequence: CASSLARGLIYGYTF.

The chain recombines TRBV5-6 with TRBJ2-3; 10 bases are a match to TRBD1. CDR3 size: 17 residues. Germline V lookup: CDR1 SGHDT, CDR2 YYEEEE. Trimming took 5 bases from V and 2 from J; bases not matched to a gene: 11. CDR3 sequence (DNA): TGTGCCAGCAGACTTTTGGGGACAGGGGACCACACAGATACGCAGTATTTT. Its protein product is CASRLLGTGDHTDTQYF.

This chain uses TRBV9 with TRBJ1-2, with 8 positions matching TRBD1. Germline loops: CDR1 SGDLS, CDR2 YYNGEE. The CDR3 sequence is 15 residues long. V was pared by 6 bases and J by 6 bases, with 13 bases of the junction left unmatched. CDR3 sequence: CASNPKGQELNGYTF. The CDR3 DNA reads as TGTGCCAGCAACCCGAAGGGACAGGAACTTAATGGCTACACCTTC.

DNA for the CDR3: TGTGCCAGTATTGGGGGGACGGGGGGCTACACCTTC. Its protein is CASIGGTGGYTF. V is TRBV6-5 and J is TRBJ1-2, with D perhaps TRBD1 (5 bases). CDR1 is MNHEY, CDR2 SVGAGI, per germline. Trimming took 9 bases from V and 8 from J, leaving 16 bases between them. This CDR3 region has 12 residues.

V is TRBV6-5 and J is TRBJ1-5; 7 nucleotides line up with TRBD1. CDR1 MNHEY and CDR2 SVGAGI come from the germline V gene. CDR3 length: 15 amino acids. The ends lost 4 bases at V and 0 bases at J; junction bases unmatched: 3. The CDR3 bases are TGTGCCAGCAGTTCGACAGGGATTAGCAATCAGCCCCAGCATTTT. Translated: CASSSTGISNQPQHF.

V and J are TRBV30 and TRBJ1-5; TRBD1 aligns across 10 bases. With V trimmed by 4 bases and J by 3 bases, 6 bases remained unmatched. CDR1 is GTSNPN, CDR2 SVGIG, per germline (reference sequence). This CDR3 is built from 15 residues. CDR3 coding DNA: TGTGCCTGGAAGGCCGGGACAGGGGACAATCAGCCCCAGCATTTT. Its protein is CAWKAGTGDNQPQHF.

The chain combines TRBV12-3 or TRBV12-4 with TRBJ1-5, with D hard to call. V was pared by 5 bases and J by 0 bases, with 5 bases between. The CDR3 length is 13 residues. CDR3 nucleotides: TGTGCCAGCAGTCCTAATAGCAATCAGCCCCAGCATTTT. Residues: CASSPNSNQPQHF.

The CDR3 region has the DNA TGTGCCAGCTCACCCGGGAACAGGGGGGCCTACGAGCAGTACTTC. This sequence encodes CASSPGNRGAYEQYF. This chain links TRBV18 with TRBJ2-7; 8 bases are shared with TRBD1. The CDR3 has 15 amino acids. V lost 3 bases to trimming and J lost 2 bases; unmatched junction nucleotides: 6. Germline V CDR1 and CDR2: KGHSH, LQKENI.

The V call is TRBV11-2, the J call TRBJ2-5; D ambiguous. Trimming removed 0 bases at V and 7 bases at J, with 18 bases between. This CDR3 contains 16 residues. Per germline, CDR1 SGHAT and CDR2 FQNNGV. CDR3: CASSLDSSRPTATQYF. In DNA, the CDR3 is TGTGCCAGCAGCTTAGATAGTTCGCGGCCCACTGCGACCCAGTACTTC. Full variable domain (rest looked up from reference TRBV11-2 and TRBJ2-5): EAGVAQSPRYKIIEKRQSVAFWCNPISGHATLYWYQQILGQGPKLLIQFQNNGVVDDSQLPKDRFSAERLKGVDSTLKIQPAKLEDSAVYLCASSLDSSRPTATQYFGPGTRLLVL.